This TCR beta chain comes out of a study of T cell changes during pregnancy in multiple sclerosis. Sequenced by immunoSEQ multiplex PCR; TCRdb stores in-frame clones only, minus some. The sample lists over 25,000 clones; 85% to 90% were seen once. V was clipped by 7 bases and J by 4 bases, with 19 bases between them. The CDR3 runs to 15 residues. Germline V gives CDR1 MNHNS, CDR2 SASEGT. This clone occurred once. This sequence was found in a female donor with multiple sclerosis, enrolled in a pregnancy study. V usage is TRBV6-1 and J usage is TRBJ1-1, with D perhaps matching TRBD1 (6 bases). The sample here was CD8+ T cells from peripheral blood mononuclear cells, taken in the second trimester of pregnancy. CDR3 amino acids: CASTLTGPFGTEAFF. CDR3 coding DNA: TGTGCCAGCACTCTTACAGGGCCCTTCGGCACTGAAGCTTTCTTT.